This T cell receptor (beta chain) was observed in a study of blood T cell repertoires in COVID-19 (TCRdb year 2020). Regarding the study in general: Samples covering the acute and convalescent phases of COVID-19 were provided by collaborators in the United States, Italy and Spain. The prospective study material was composed of cDNA or gDNA derived from T cells, B-cell-depleted T cells, or PBMCs. Where HLA class I and class II types were available, the types were taken from metadata supplied by the sample provider, not from assay-based typing. Sample metadata almost always included a de-identified subject ID, COVID-19 status, age in years and sex. The dataset comprised deeply sampled blood TCRbeta repertoires from subjects exposed to, actively infected with, or recovered from COVID-19. The samples were drawn from the first 160 participants of the ongoing ImmuneRACE study and from 1,254 subjects provided by 6 global collaborators. The repertoires were released in a freely available public database intended as a resource for research on the immune response to SARS-CoV-2.

The immunoSEQ Assay, a bias-controlled multiplex PCR, was used to amplify TCRbeta CDR3 regions from genomic DNA. For the original study's pipeline: The number of nucleated cells in each sample was estimated by amplification of reference gene primers within the assay. Sequence reads were collapsed and filtered to measure the absolute abundance of every unique TCRbeta CDR3 rearrangement. For each sample, productive Simpson clonality was calculated as the square root of Simpson's diversity index over productive rearrangements. The clones in this table, taken by TCRdb from immuneACCESS, are in-frame only. Not every clone is retained; where verified, under half of the shortfall comes from an unresolved V gene, and the cause of the rest is unknown. V and J calls plus clone size are reproduced from that table; the DNA served to infer D and trimming. Counted in this sample were some 150,000 clones; roughly four fifths of them appeared once. 1.6% of the sample lies in the top ten.

As concerns this clone: Its recognized antigen is unknown. No much larger clonotype is one base removed from it; base qualities were not supplied.

What the research found in general, with its limitations: Clinical and demographic metadata were provided uncurated, with the amount varying by source and participant.

Collaborating institutions collected whole blood in K2EDTA tubes following their own protocols. For TCRbeta analysis, collaborator samples were shipped as frozen whole blood, as isolated PBMCs, or as DNA extracted from either sample type. The origin of this receptor is a human donor in a cohort sampled during active COVID-19. Sequencing was carried out using peripheral blood.

Here is the DNA: TGTGCCAGCAAAAGACAGGGAGCGAACACTGAAGCTTTCTTT. Protein translation: CASKRQGANTEAFF. Recombination joined TRBV6-5 with TRBJ1-1; 7 bases in the middle match TRBD1. Ends trimmed: V by 7 bases, J by 1 base; bases unmatched to a gene: 6. From its cysteine to its phenylalanine, the CDR3 spans 14 amino acids. Of all the DNA, just the CDR3 is kept, 42 bases in frame from base 1. The CDR1 and CDR2 encoded by the germline V gene are MNHEY and SVGAGI.